Below, one TCR beta chain is given with its context. The target antigen is unknown. This entry is derived from a study of cytomegalovirus exposure and HLA in healthy donors. Study results and limitations: Productive status was seen about 87% or about 30% of the time for most TCR beta V segments in an earlier analysis.

The PCR contained 60 Vbeta and 13 Jbeta primers. Generated by immunoSEQ multiplex PCR, the TCRdb table keeps only in-frame clones and is missing some. The sample includes 120,000 or so clones, approximately 75% of them seen just once. Germline values: CDR1 SGHRS, CDR2 YFSETQ. Germline trimming cut 4 bases from V and 2 bases from J; bases unmatched to any gene: 13. The CDR3 contains 19 residues. This sequence was found in a man in his thirties or forties in good health and CMV-seronegative. V gene TRBV5-1 combines with J gene TRBJ2-3; 13 bases map to TRBD2. Sequencing input: PBMCs. CDR3 nucleotide sequence: TGCGCCAGCAGCCCAGGACTAGCGGGGGCCTCGGTCCCCACAGATACGCAGTATTTT. It yields the protein CASSPGLAGASVPTDTQYF.